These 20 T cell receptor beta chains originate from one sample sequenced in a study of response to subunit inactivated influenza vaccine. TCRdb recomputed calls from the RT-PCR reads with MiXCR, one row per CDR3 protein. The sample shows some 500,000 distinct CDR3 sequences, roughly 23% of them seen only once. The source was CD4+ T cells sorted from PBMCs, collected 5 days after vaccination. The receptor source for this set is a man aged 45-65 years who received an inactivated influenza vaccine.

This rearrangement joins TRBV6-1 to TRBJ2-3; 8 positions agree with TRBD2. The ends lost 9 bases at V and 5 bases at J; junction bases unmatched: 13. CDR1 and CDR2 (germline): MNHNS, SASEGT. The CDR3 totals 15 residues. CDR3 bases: TGTGCCAGTTCGGTGGGGAGCGGGAGTGGAGATACGCAGTATTTT. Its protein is CASSVGSGSGDTQYF.

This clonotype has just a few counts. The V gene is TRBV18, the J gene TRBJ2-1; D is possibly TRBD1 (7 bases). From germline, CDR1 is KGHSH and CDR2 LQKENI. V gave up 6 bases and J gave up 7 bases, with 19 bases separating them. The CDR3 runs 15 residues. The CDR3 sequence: CASSLRGAIGNEQFF. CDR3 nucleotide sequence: TGTGCCAGCTCGCTCAGGGGGGCCATAGGGAATGAGCAGTTCTTC.

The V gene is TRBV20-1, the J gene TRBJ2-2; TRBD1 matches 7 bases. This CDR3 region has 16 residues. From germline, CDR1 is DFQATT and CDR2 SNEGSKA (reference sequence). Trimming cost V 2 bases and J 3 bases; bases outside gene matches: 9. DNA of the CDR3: TGCAGTGCTAGAAACTTCAGACAGGGTGACACCGGGGAGCTGTTTTTT. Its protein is CSARNFRQGDTGELFF.

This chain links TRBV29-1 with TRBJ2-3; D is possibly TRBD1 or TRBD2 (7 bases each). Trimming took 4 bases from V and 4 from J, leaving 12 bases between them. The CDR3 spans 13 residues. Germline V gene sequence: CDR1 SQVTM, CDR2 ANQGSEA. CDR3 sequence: CSVAQGRADTQYF. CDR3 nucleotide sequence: TGCAGCGTTGCACAGGGGAGGGCAGATACGCAGTATTTT.

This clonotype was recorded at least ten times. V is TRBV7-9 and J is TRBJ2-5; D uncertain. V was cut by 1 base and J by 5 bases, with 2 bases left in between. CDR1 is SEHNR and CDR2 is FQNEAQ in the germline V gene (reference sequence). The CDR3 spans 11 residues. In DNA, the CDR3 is TGTGCCAGCAGCTTAGACGAGACCCAGTACTTC. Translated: CASSLDETQYF.

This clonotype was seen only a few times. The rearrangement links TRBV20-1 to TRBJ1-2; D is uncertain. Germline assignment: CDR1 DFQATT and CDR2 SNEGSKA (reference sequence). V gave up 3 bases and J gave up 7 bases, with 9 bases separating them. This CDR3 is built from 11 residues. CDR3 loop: CSARSPFGYTF. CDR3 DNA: TGCAGTGCTAGGAGTCCCTTTGGCTACACCTTC.

CDR3 DNA: TGTGCCAGCAGTTACTTCTCCGGGAGTCGGTACGAGCAGTACTTC. Translated: CASSYFSGSRYEQYF. This chain joins TRBV6-2 or TRBV6-3 and TRBJ2-7, with a possible D match to TRBD2 (6 bases). The CDR3 totals 15 residues. Germline-derived CDR1 and CDR2 are MNHEY and SVGEGT. V lost 1 base and J 4 bases, leaving 14 bases between the germline ends.

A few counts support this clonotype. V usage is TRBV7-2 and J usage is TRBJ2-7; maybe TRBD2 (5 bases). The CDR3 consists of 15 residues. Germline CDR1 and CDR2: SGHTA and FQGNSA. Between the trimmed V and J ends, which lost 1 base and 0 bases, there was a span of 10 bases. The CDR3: CASSLEGGLSYEQYF. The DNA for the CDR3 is TGTGCCAGCAGCTTAGAAGGCGGACTCTCCTACGAGCAGTACTTC.

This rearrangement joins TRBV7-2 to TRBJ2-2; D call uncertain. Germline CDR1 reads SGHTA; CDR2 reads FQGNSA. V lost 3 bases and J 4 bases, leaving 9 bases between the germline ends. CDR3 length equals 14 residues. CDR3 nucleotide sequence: TGTGCCAGCAGCTTCCTCAGGCTCACCGGGGAGCTGTTTTTT. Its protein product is CASSFLRLTGELFF.

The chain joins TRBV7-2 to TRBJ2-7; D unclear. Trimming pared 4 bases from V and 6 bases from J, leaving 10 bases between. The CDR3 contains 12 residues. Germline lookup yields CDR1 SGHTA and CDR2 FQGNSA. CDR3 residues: CASSSLAAEQYF. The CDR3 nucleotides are TGTGCCAGCAGCTCCTTAGCAGCCGAGCAGTACTTC.

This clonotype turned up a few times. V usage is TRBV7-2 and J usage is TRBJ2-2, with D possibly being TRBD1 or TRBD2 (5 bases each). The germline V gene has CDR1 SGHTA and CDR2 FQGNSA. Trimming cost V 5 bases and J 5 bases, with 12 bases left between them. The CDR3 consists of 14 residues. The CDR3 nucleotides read TGTGCCAGCAGCCTATGGGGACGGACCGGGGAGCTGTTTTTT. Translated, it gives CASSLWGRTGELFF. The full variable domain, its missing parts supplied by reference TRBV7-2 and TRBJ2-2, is GAGVSQSPSNKVTEKGKDVELRCDPISGHTALYWYRQSLGQGLEFLIYFQGNSAPDKSGLPSDRFSAERTGGSVSTLTIQRTQQEDSAVYLCASSLWGRTGELFFGEGSRLTVL.

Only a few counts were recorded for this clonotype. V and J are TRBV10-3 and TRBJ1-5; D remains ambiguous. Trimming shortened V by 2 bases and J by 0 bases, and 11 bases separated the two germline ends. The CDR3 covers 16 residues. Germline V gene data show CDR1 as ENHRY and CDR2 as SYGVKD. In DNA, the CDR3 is TGTGCCATCAGTGAGGGAGGGCGGGATAGCAATCAGCCCCAGCATTTT. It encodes CAISEGGRDSNQPQHF.

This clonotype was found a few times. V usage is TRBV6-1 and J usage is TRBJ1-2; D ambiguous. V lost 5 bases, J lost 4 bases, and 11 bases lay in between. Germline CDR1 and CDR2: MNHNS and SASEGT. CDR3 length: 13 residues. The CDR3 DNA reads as TGTGCCAGCAGTCCACAGTGGGGCTATGGCTACACCTTC. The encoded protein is CASSPQWGYGYTF.

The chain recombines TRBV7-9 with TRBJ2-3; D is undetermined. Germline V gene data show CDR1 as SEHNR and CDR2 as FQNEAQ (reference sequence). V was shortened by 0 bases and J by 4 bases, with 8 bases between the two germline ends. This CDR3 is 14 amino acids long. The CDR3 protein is CASSLAVPADTQYF. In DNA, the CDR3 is TGTGCCAGCAGCTTAGCAGTCCCAGCAGATACGCAGTATTTT.

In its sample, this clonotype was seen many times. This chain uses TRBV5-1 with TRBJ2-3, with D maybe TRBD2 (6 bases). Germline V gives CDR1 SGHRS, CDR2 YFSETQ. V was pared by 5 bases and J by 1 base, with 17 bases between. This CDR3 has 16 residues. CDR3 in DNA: TGCGCCAGCAGGTCAGGTAGGCGGGGCCGCACAGATACGCAGTATTTT. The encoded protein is CASRSGRRGRTDTQYF.

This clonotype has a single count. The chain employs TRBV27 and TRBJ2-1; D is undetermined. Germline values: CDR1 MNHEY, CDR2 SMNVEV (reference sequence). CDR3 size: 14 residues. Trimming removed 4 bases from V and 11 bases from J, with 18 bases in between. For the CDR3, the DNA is TGTGCCAGCAGTTCTCTTACACCGTATAGTAAGCAGTTCTTC. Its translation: CASSSLTPYSKQFF.

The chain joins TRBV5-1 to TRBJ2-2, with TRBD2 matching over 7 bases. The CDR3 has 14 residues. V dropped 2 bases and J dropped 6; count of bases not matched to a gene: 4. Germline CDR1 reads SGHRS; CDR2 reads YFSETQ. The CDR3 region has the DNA TGCGCCAGCAGCTTACGAAGCGGGGCCGGGGAGCTGTTTTTT. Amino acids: CASSLRSGAGELFF.

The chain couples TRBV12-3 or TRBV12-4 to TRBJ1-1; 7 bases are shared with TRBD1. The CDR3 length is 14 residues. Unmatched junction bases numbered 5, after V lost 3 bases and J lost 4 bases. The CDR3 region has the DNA TGTGCCAGCAGTTTGCCAGGGGGGTTCACTGAAGCTTTCTTT. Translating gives CASSLPGGFTEAFF.

CDR3 protein: CASRLTGLDEQYF. The DNA for the CDR3 is TGTGCCAGCAGACTGACAGGCTTGGACGAGCAGTACTTC. V gene TRBV7-9 combines with J gene TRBJ2-7, with a weak D call TRBD1 (6 bases). The CDR3 totals 13 residues. Trimming removed 6 bases at V and 5 bases at J, with 14 bases between. Germline-derived CDR1 and CDR2 are SEHNR and FQNEAQ (reference sequence).

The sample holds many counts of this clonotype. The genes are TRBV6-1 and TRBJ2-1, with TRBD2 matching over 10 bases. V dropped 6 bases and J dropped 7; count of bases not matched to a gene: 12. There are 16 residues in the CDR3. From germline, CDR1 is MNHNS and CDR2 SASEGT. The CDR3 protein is CASSAQLAGNGNEQFF. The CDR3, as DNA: TGTGCCAGCAGCGCGCAACTAGCGGGGAATGGGAATGAGCAGTTCTTC.